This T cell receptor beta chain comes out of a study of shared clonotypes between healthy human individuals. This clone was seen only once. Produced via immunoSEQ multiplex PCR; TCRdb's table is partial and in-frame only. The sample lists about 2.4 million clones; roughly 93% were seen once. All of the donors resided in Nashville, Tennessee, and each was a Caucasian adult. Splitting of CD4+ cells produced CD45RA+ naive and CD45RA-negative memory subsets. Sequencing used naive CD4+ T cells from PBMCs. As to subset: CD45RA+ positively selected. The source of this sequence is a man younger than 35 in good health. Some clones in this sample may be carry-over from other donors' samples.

The CDR3 loop is CSVEASDTYEQYF. The CDR3 DNA reads TGCAGCGTTGAAGCAAGCGATACCTACGAGCAGTACTTC. V and J are TRBV29-1 and TRBJ2-7; the D is unclear. CDR1 SQVTM and CDR2 ANQGSEA come from the germline V gene. V shed 1 base and J shed 2 bases, with 9 bases lying between them. This CDR3 is built from 13 residues.